This T cell receptor beta chain was retrieved from a study of TIL therapy for anti-PD-1-resistant metastatic lung cancer. Sequencing used immunoSEQ v3. Sequenced by immunoSEQ multiplex PCR; TCRdb stores in-frame clones only, minus some. The table shows roughly 50,000 clones, with about two thirds occurring only once. Time point in this sample: pre-treatment sample, taken before nivolumab and TIL therapy. The tumor samples were excised metastases, mostly pleural nodules or supraclavicular lymph nodes. Enrollment ran from October 2017 to early 2020. In germline, CDR1 is WSHSY, CDR2 SAAADI. The CDR3 has 12 residues. V gave up 8 bases and J gave up 6 bases, with 11 bases separating them.

The genes are TRBV10-2 and TRBJ2-1; tentatively, D is TRBD1 or TRBD2 (5 bases each). The material sequenced was tumor tissue, taken at baseline. The receptor was isolated from a person aged 25 to 85 with non-small cell lung cancer. The CDR3 loop is CASSGGGNEQFF. CDR3 in DNA: TGCGCCAGCTCCGGTGGGGGCAATGAGCAGTTCTTC.